Sequencing of this T cell receptor (beta chain) was carried out in a study of blood T cell repertoires in COVID-19. Turning to the study itself: From the United States, Italy and Spain came samples of acute and convalescent COVID-19. Sources were T cells, B-cell-depleted T cells, or PBMCs; the material itself was cDNA or gDNA.

As handled by the study authors: Reference gene primer amplification in the assay estimated nucleated cell counts. The data were produced by immunoSEQ multiplex PCR, yet TCRdb's version contains in-frame clones alone and is incomplete. V, J and clone size derive from that table, while D and trimming were established from the DNA sequence. The sample carries under 75,000 clones, around 70% recorded once. The ends were cut back, 2 bases at V and 9 bases at J, with 15 bases in the middle. Germline-derived CDR1 and CDR2 are SGHTS and YDEGEE. This CDR3 is 14 amino acids long. This clone was seen a few times.

V usage is TRBV5-8 and J usage is TRBJ2-1; weak D call: TRBD2 (6 bases). Sequencing was done on a sample of peripheral blood. The sequence came from a man in his sixties with acute or convalescent COVID-19. CDR3 in amino acids: CASSLRGGVGEQFF. As DNA, the CDR3 is TGTGCCAGCAGCTTACGCGGCGGGGTGGGTGAGCAGTTCTTC.